Shown below are 26 T cell receptor beta chains from a single sample sequenced in a study of regulatory T cells in long-lasting Graves disease. Time point defined: persistent/refractory GD, antithyroid drugs over 5 years with positive TRAb. Extracted RNA from PBMCs served as the source of the TCR library. For TCR beta, libraries came from iRepertoire HTBI primers and Arm-PCR of CDR3 regions. TCRdb reprocessed the multiplex PCR reads with MiXCR, giving one entry per CDR3 protein. The repertoire holds about 430,000 distinct CDR3 sequences, with under 25% as singletons. The sample here was peripheral blood mononuclear cells (PBMCs), taken when the disease was refractory, from a patient treated with antithyroid drugs. The receptors shown here come from a female donor with Graves disease.

The chain carries TRBV5-1 and TRBJ2-1, with D uncertain. CDR1 SGHRS and CDR2 YFSETQ come from the germline V gene. There are 15 residues in the CDR3. Trimming left V 0 bases short and J 5 bases short, with 12 bases between. In nucleotides, the CDR3 is TGCGCCAGCAGCTTGGGTGAGTTATTCGACAATGAGCAGTTCTTC. Encoded protein: CASSLGELFDNEQFF.

This clonotype has a count of ten or more. J is TRBJ1-1 and V is TRBV12-3 or TRBV12-4; 8 bases align to TRBD1. The CDR3 consists of 17 residues. The J segment lost 0 bases and the V segment lost 2 bases, leaving 8 bases of the junction unmatched. Here the CDR3 reads CASSLTQGAGMNTEAFF. The DNA for the CDR3 is TGTGCCAGCAGTTTAACTCAGGGGGCTGGTATGAACACTGAAGCTTTCTTT.

V is TRBV19 and J is TRBJ1-1, with a weak D call TRBD1 (5 bases). Per germline, CDR1 LNHDA and CDR2 SQIVND (reference sequence). The V and J ends lost 7 bases and 4 bases respectively, with 13 bases between them. This CDR3 comprises 13 residues. The CDR3: CASILAGSTEAFF. The DNA for the CDR3 is TGTGCCAGTATTCTGGCAGGGAGCACTGAAGCTTTCTTT.

The rearrangement links TRBV20-1 to TRBJ2-3; tentatively, D is TRBD1 (6 bases). The V end was cut by 6 bases, the J end by 4 bases, with 11 bases between. CDR1 is DFQATT and CDR2 is SNEGSKA in the germline V gene (reference sequence). The CDR3 has 12 residues. CDR3 protein: CSAKQGPDTQYF. CDR3 DNA sequence: TGCAGTGCAAAACAGGGACCAGATACGCAGTATTTT.

This clonotype was seen only a few times. The chain combines TRBV7-9 with TRBJ2-5; TRBD2 is a possible D gene (5 bases). This CDR3 is built from 12 residues. Trimming removed 5 bases from V and 3 bases from J, with 7 bases in between. The germline V gene encodes CDR1 SEHNR and CDR2 FQNEAQ (reference sequence). The CDR3 is CASSGRKETQYF. CDR3 in DNA: TGTGCCAGCAGCGGGAGAAAAGAGACCCAGTACTTC.

This clonotype came up many times. The rearrangement joins TRBV12-3 or TRBV12-4 to TRBJ1-1; D call uncertain. The V gene lost 3 bases and the J gene lost 3 bases, with 17 bases spanning the gap. The CDR3 is 16 amino acids. CDR3 sequence: CASSFVQALGDTEAFF. The CDR3 coding sequence is TGTGCCAGCAGTTTCGTCCAGGCCCTCGGGGACACTGAAGCTTTCTTT.

This sequence joins TRBV28 and TRBJ1-5, with D possibly matching TRBD1 (5 bases). The length of the CDR3 is 17 residues. V lost 10 bases, J lost 4 bases, and 26 bases lay in between. Germline-derived CDR1 and CDR2 are MDHEN and SYDVKM. CDR3 protein: CATLKNTGVALNQPQHF. The CDR3 coding sequence is TGTGCCACCTTAAAGAACACAGGTGTGGCCTTAAATCAGCCCCAGCATTTT.

This clonotype was seen only a few times. The chain uses TRBV7-2 and TRBJ2-2; no definite D call. The length of the CDR3 is 17 residues. Germline-derived CDR1 and CDR2 are SGHTA and FQGNSA. The V and J ends lost 1 base and 2 bases respectively, with 14 bases between them. CDR3 bases: TGTGCCAGCAGCTTAGTATCTGGCAGACTCAACACCGGGGAGCTGTTTTTT. It codes for CASSLVSGRLNTGELFF.

This clonotype has a handful of counts. The chain recombines TRBV19 with TRBJ2-2, with D perhaps TRBD1 (6 bases). CDR3 size: 12 residues. V was cut by 9 bases and J by 7 bases, with 12 bases left in between. The V gene's germline CDR1 is LNHDA and CDR2 SQIVND (reference sequence). The CDR3 reads CASNRDFGELFF. The CDR3 DNA reads TGTGCCAGCAACAGGGATTTCGGGGAGCTGTTTTTT.

This clonotype occurred many times. The V gene is TRBV30, the J gene TRBJ2-5; D perhaps matches TRBD1 (6 bases). V lost 1 base, J lost 5 bases, and 14 bases lay in between. Germline V gene sequence: CDR1 GTSNPN, CDR2 SVGIG (reference sequence). The CDR3 is 14 residues long. The CDR3 coding sequence is TGTGCCTGGAGTGCGGACAGTCTGGGGGAGACCCAGTACTTC. This encodes CAWSADSLGETQYF.

This clonotype was seen at least ten times. V is TRBV12-3 or TRBV12-4 and J is TRBJ1-2, with D maybe TRBD1 (5 bases). V shed 2 bases and J shed 4 bases, with 11 bases lying between them. The CDR3 length is 14 residues. CDR3 residues: CASSLKGKSYGYTF. The DNA of the CDR3 is TGTGCCAGCAGTTTAAAGGGGAAGAGCTATGGCTACACCTTC.

This clonotype has a handful of counts. The chain has TRBV28 and TRBJ1-4, with D maybe TRBD1 (6 bases). Trimming took 2 bases from V and 5 from J, leaving 12 bases between them. The CDR3 contains 15 residues. Germline CDR1 and CDR2: MDHEN and SYDVKM. The CDR3 DNA sequence: TGTGCCAGCAGTTTAACAGGGCAAGGAAATGAAAAACTGTTTTTT. Its protein is CASSLTGQGNEKLFF.

This clonotype was counted many times. This chain connects TRBV20-1 to TRBJ1-4; D remains unclear. The CDR3 consists of 15 residues. V shed 0 bases and J shed 0 bases, with 8 bases lying between them. Germline-derived CDR1 and CDR2 are DFQATT and SNEGSKA (reference sequence). The CDR3 is CSARDPGATNEKLFF. CDR3 DNA sequence: TGCAGTGCTAGAGACCCGGGAGCAACTAATGAAAAACTGTTTTTT.

The chain combines TRBV5-1 with TRBJ2-3; 10 bases map to TRBD2. The trim removed 2 bases at V and 2 bases at J, leaving 5 bases unmatched. This CDR3 spans 16 amino acids. The V gene's germline CDR1 is SGHRS and CDR2 YFSETQ. Here the CDR3 reads CASSFRTSGDTDTQYF. CDR3 nucleotide sequence: TGCGCCAGCAGCTTCCGGACTAGCGGAGACACAGATACGCAGTATTTT.

This clonotype has more than one count but fewer than ten. V and J are TRBV11-2 and TRBJ2-7; 7 bases line up with TRBD2. Germline CDR1 SGHAT, CDR2 FQNNGV. The J segment lost 4 bases and the V segment lost 4 bases, leaving 7 bases of the junction unmatched. The CDR3 contains 14 residues. CDR3 DNA: TGTGCCAGCAGCTCAAATGGACTAGATTACGAGCAGTACTTC. Translated: CASSSNGLDYEQYF.

The chain combines TRBV4-2 with TRBJ1-1, with 9 bases identical to TRBD1. The V segment lost 5 bases and the J segment 5 bases; nucleotides outside the gene matches: 6. Germline loops: CDR1 LGHNA, CDR2 YNFKEQ. There are 14 residues in the CDR3. The chain's CDR3 is CASSIQGAMTEAFF. The CDR3 nucleotides are TGTGCCAGCAGCATACAGGGGGCGATGACTGAAGCTTTCTTT.

The chain couples TRBV10-1 to TRBJ2-5; D remains unclear. V lost 3 bases and J 1 base, leaving 9 bases between the germline ends. Germline CDR1 reads WNHNN; CDR2 reads SYGVQD (reference sequence). The CDR3 runs to 14 residues. CDR3 DNA sequence: TGCGCCAGCAGTGAAAACGTCCCCCAAGAGACCCAGTACTTC. This encodes CASSENVPQETQYF.

This clonotype was seen only a few times. The V and J genes are TRBV19 and TRBJ2-7; possibly TRBD2 for D (5 bases). Trimming removed 1 base at V and 2 bases at J, with 6 bases between. The germline gives CDR1 LNHDA, CDR2 SQIVND (reference sequence). The CDR3 covers 13 residues. The DNA of the CDR3 is TGTGCCAGTAGTATAGGGAGGCCCTACGAGCAGTACTTC. It codes for CASSIGRPYEQYF.

In regard to this clonotype: With a much larger clone just one base away, this may be a read error. V is TRBV15 and J is TRBJ1-6; 9 bases align to TRBD1. The germline gives CDR1 LNHNV, CDR2 YYDKDF (reference sequence). V lost 8 bases, J lost 6 bases, and 5 bases stayed unmatched. The CDR3 spans 14 residues. In nucleotides, the CDR3 is TGTGCCACCGGACCGGGACAGGGTAATTCACCCCTCCACTTT. Translating it yields CATGPGQGNSPLHF.

This clonotype was counted between two and nine times. The chain combines TRBV29-1 with TRBJ1-1, with no clear D. With 3 bases removed from V and 8 bases from J, the gap between germline ends came to 13 bases. The CDR3 has 12 residues. Germline V lookup: CDR1 SQVTM, CDR2 ANQGSEA. The CDR3 region is CSVDPGFAEAFF. The CDR3 region has the DNA TGCAGCGTTGATCCGGGGTTCGCCGAAGCTTTCTTT. Full variable domain (rest looked up from reference TRBV29-1 and TRBJ1-1): SAVISQKPSRDICQRGTSLTIQCQVDSQVTMMFWYRQQPGQSLTLIATANQGSEATYESGFVIDKFPISRPNLTFSTLTVSNMSPEDSSIYLCSVDPGFAEAFFGQGTRLTVV.

This clonotype was seen repeatedly, ten times or more. The V call is TRBV5-1, the J call TRBJ1-1; TRBD1 matches at 7 bases. This CDR3 region has 16 residues. The V gene end was trimmed by 0 bases and the J gene end by 0 bases; junction bases not matched to a gene: 5. CDR1 and CDR2 from the germline V gene are SGHRS and YFSETQ. CDR3 residues: CASSLGSTGMNTEAFF. The CDR3 nucleotides are TGCGCCAGCAGCTTGGGTTCGACAGGGATGAACACTGAAGCTTTCTTT.

This clonotype was seen repeatedly, ten times or more. The genes are TRBV3-1 and TRBJ1-4; D might be TRBD1 (5 bases). Trimming cost V 2 bases and J 2 bases, with 12 bases left between them. This CDR3 is 16 amino acids long. CDR1 and CDR2 from the germline V gene are LGHDT and YNNKEL (reference sequence). CDR3 sequence: CASSQRRGGTNEKLFF. For the CDR3, the DNA is TGTGCCAGCAGCCAACGTAGGGGTGGGACTAATGAAAAACTGTTTTTT.

J is TRBJ2-2 and V is TRBV6-5; 12 nucleotides match TRBD2. This CDR3 region has 16 residues. The V gene end was trimmed by 3 bases and the J gene end by 6 bases; junction bases not matched to a gene: 5. CDR1 and CDR2 from the germline V gene are MNHEY and SVGAGI. The DNA for the CDR3 is TGTGCCAGCAGTTATGAGACTAGCGGGAGTCCCGGGGAGCTGTTTTTT. Amino acids: CASSYETSGSPGELFF.

The sample holds many counts of this clonotype. The chain joins TRBV15 to TRBJ1-6; TRBD1 might be the D (5 bases). The germline V gene encodes CDR1 LNHNV and CDR2 YYDKDF (reference sequence). The CDR3 is 14 amino acids. V was pared by 1 base and J by 8 bases, with 9 bases between. The CDR3 DNA reads TGTGCCACCAGCAGAGGGGGACGGGATTCACCCCTCCACTTT. Residues: CATSRGGRDSPLHF.

There are many counts of this clonotype. The V and J genes are TRBV20-1 and TRBJ2-7, with a tentative D call TRBD1 (6 bases). The germline V and J ends were trimmed by 3 bases and 3 bases, with 12 bases remaining between them. The CDR3 loop spans 13 amino acids. In germline, CDR1 is DFQATT, CDR2 SNEGSKA (reference sequence). In nucleotides, the CDR3 is TGCAGTGCTAGTCAAGGACAGTTCTACGAGCAGTACTTC. This gives the protein CSASQGQFYEQYF.

There are many counts of this clonotype. J is TRBJ2-7 and V is TRBV28; TRBD2 aligns across 15 bases. Germline loops: CDR1 MDHEN, CDR2 SYDVKM. V shed 5 bases and J 4 bases; nucleotides not matched to a gene: 12. The CDR3 extends over 18 amino acids. CDR3 in DNA: TGTGCCAGCAGTCATAGGACTAGCGGGAGGGTGAAGTCTTACGAGCAGTACTTC. The encoded protein is CASSHRTSGRVKSYEQYF.